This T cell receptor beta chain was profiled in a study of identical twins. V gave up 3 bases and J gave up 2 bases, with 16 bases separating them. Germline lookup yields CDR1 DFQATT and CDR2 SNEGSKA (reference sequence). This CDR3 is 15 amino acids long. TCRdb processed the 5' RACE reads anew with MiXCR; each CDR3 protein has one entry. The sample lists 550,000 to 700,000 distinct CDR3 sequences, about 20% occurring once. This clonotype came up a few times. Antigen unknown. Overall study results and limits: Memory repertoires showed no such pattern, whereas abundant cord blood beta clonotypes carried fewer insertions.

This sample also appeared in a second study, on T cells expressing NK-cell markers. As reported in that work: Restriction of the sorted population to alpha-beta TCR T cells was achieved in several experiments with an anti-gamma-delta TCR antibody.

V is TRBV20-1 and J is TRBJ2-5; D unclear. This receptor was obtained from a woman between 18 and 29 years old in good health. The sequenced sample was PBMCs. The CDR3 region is CSASGTSMGQETQYF. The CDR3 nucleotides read TGCAGTGCTAGTGGTACCTCCATGGGTCAAGAGACCCAGTACTTC.